The text below deals with one T cell receptor beta chain. Its antigen remains unidentified. Profiled with immunoSEQ multiplex PCR; TCRdb holds only in-frame clones, not every one. The sample holds roughly 29,000 clones; around 84% are singletons and the top ten take around 2.3%. Tumor samples were obtained before definitive surgery or chemotherapy. The data originate from a study of high-grade serous ovarian cancer treatment subgroups. Broader study findings: Higher neoantigen levels went with greater TCR clonal relatedness. Tumors within one patient showed repertoire similarity of about 0.11 to 0.79.

Sequenced material: tumor tissue. The receptor was isolated from a human donor with high-grade serous ovarian cancer.

CDR3 protein: CASSQEATYSYEQYF. The CDR3 nucleotides are TGCGCCAGCAGCCAAGAAGCGACCTACTCCTACGAGCAGTACTTC. This sequence joins TRBV4-1 and TRBJ2-7; D ambiguous. Per the germline V gene, CDR1 is MGHRA and CDR2 is YSYEKL. The CDR3 totals 15 residues. Deletions cut 0 bases from V and 0 bases from J, with 9 bases between.